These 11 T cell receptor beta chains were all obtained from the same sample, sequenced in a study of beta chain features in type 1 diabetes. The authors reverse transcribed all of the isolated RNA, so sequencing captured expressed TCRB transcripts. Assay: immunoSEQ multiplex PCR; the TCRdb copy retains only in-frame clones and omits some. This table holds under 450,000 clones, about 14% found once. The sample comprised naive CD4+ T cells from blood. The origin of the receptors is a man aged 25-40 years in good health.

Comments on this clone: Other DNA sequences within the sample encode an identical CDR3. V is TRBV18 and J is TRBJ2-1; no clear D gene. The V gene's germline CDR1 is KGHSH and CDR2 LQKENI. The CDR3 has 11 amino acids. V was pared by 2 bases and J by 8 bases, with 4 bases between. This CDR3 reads CASSPGYEQFF. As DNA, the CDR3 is TGTGCCAGCTCACCAGGGTATGAGCAGTTCTTC. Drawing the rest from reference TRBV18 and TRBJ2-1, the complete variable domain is NAGVMQNPRHLVRRRGQEARLRCSPMKGHSHVYWYRQLPEEGLKFMVYLQKENIIDESGMPKERFSAEFPKEGPSILRIQQVVRGDSAAYFCASSPGYEQFFGPGTRLTVL.

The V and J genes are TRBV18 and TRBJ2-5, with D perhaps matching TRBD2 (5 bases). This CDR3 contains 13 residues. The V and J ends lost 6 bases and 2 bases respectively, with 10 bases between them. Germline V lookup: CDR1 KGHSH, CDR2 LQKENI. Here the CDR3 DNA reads TGTGCCAGCTCCCCCGGGATGCAAGAGACCCAGTACTTC. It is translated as CASSPGMQETQYF.

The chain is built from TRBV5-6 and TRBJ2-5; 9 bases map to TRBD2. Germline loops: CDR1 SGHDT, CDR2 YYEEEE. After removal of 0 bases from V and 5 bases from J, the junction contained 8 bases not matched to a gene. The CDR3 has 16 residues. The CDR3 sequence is CASSLAGGGAGETQYF. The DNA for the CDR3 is TGTGCCAGCAGCTTGGCTGGCGGGGGGGCCGGGGAGACCCAGTACTTC. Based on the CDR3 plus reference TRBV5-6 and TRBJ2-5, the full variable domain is DAGVTQSPTHLIKTRGQQVTLRCSPKSGHDTVSWYQQALGQGPQFIFQYYEEEERQRGNFPDRFSGHQFPNYSSELNVNALLLGDSALYLCASSLAGGGAGETQYFGPGTRLLVL.

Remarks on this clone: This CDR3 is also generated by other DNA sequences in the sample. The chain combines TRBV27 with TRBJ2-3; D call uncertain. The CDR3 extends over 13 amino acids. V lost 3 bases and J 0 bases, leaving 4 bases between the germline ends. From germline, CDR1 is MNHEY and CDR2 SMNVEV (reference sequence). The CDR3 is CASSFLSTDTQYF. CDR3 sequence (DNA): TGTGCCAGCAGTTTCCTTAGCACAGATACGCAGTATTTT.

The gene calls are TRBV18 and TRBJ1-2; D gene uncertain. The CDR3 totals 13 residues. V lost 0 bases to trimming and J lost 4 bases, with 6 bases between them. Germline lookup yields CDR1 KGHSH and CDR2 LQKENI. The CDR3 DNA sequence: TGTGCCAGCTCACCACCGAGAATCTATGGCTACACCTTC. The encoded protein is CASSPPRIYGYTF.

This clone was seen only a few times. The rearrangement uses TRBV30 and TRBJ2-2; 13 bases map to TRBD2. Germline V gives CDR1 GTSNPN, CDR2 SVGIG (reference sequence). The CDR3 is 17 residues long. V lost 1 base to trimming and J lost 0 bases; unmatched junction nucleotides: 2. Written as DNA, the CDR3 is TGTGCCTGGAGTGGACTAGCGGGAGGAACGAACACCGGGGAGCTGTTTTTT. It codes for CAWSGLAGGTNTGELFF.

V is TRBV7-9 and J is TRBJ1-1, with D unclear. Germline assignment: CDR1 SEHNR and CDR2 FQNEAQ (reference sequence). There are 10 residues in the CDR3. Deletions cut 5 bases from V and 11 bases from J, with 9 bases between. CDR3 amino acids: CASSAAGAFF. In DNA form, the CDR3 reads TGTGCCAGCAGCGCGGCGGGTGCTTTCTTT.

This chain's CDR3 is CAWSVTDTQYF. As DNA, the CDR3 is TGTGCCTGGTCAGTAACAGATACGCAGTATTTT. This rearrangement joins TRBV30 to TRBJ2-3; D is undetermined. The CDR3 is 11 residues long. The germline V gene has CDR1 GTSNPN and CDR2 SVGIG (reference sequence). The V end lost 5 bases, the J end lost 3 bases, and 6 bases lay between the germline ends.

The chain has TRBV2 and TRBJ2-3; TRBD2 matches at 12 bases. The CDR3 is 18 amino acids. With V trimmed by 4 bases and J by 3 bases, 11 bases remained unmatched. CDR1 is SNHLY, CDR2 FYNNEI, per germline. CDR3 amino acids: CASSVVGRLAGETDTQYF. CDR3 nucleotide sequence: TGTGCCAGCAGTGTAGTGGGACGACTAGCGGGAGAAACAGATACGCAGTATTTT.

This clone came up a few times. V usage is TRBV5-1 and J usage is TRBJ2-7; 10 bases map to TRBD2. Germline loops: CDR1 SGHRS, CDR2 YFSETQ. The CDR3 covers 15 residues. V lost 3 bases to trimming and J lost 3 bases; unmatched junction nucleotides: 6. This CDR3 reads CASSSGLAANYEQYF. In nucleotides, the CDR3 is TGCGCCAGCAGCTCAGGACTAGCGGCAAACTACGAGCAGTACTTC.

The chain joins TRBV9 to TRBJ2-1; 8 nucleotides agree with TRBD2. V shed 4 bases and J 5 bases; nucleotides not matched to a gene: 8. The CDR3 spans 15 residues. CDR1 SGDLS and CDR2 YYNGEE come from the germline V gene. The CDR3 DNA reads TGTGCCAGCAGCTCGAGACCAGCGGGGGACAATGAGCAGTTCTTC. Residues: CASSSRPAGDNEQFF.